A single sample gave rise to the 25 T cell receptor beta chains below, sequenced in a study of blood T cell repertoires in COVID-19. Method: immunoSEQ multiplex PCR; TCRdb's copy keeps in-frame clones and lacks some. In the table there are some 49,000 clones, more than 80% of which are singletons. Sequenced sample: peripheral blood. The origin of the receptors is a man aged 60 to 69 with COVID-19, enrolled during active disease.

Concerning this clone itself: The junction departs from germline at one end; a sequencing error may be responsible. The chain recombines TRBV14 with TRBJ2-7; 11 bases fit TRBD2. The germline CDR1 and CDR2 sequences are SGHDN and FVKESK. This CDR3 is 15 amino acids long. CDR3 region: CASSQEILAGVPKDF. CDR3 nucleotides: TGTGCCAGCAGCCAAGAAATACTAGCGGGAGTCCCCAAGGACTTC.

The sample holds one count of this clone. This chain uses TRBV7-9 with TRBJ1-2; 9 positions agree with TRBD1. This CDR3 has 18 amino acids. Germline V CDR1 and CDR2: SEHNR, FQNEAQ (reference sequence). Unmatched junction bases numbered 16, after V lost 5 bases and J lost 3 bases. CDR3 in DNA: TGTGCCAGCAGCGGACGGGACAGGGATATTAAAGCTGACTATGGCTACACCTTC. It translates to CASSGRDRDIKADYGYTF.

In its sample, this clone was seen a few times. This chain joins TRBV12-3 or TRBV12-4 and TRBJ1-4; no firm D call. The length of the CDR3 is 13 residues. Deletions cut 6 bases from V and 3 bases from J, with 8 bases between. CDR3 sequence: CASSLRANEKLFF. CDR3 bases: TGTGCCAGCAGCCTTCGTGCTAATGAAAAACTGTTTTTT.

The V and J genes are TRBV13 and TRBJ2-7, with 8 bases that match TRBD2. This CDR3 spans 15 amino acids. V was pared by 5 bases and J by 2 bases, with 8 bases of the junction left unmatched. Germline CDR1 reads PRHDT; CDR2 reads FYEKMQ (reference sequence). In nucleotides, the CDR3 is TGTGCCAGCAGCGCCAGCGGGGGTTCCGCCTACGAGCAGTACTTC. Its protein product is CASSASGGSAYEQYF.

The chain's CDR3 is CASSFSPNTEAFF. CDR3 DNA: TGTGCCAGCAGCTTCTCCCCGAACACTGAAGCTTTCTTT. The rearrangement joins TRBV7-9 to TRBJ1-1; no definite D call. CDR1 is SEHNR, CDR2 FQNEAQ, per germline (reference sequence). The V end was cut by 3 bases, the J end by 1 base, with 6 bases between. CDR3 size: 13 residues.

This chain connects TRBV9 to TRBJ1-1; D remains ambiguous. V was pared by 0 bases and J by 2 bases, with 11 bases between. The V gene's germline CDR1 is SGDLS and CDR2 YYNGEE. This CDR3 spans 15 amino acids. The CDR3 DNA reads TGTGCCAGCAGCGTAGCTGGGTCAGGAAACACTGAAGCTTTCTTT. Translation: CASSVAGSGNTEAFF.

The genes are TRBV27 and TRBJ1-1; TRBD1 matches at 7 bases. The CDR3 is 18 amino acids. V lost 0 bases to trimming and J lost 2 bases; unmatched junction nucleotides: 12. Germline lookup yields CDR1 MNHEY and CDR2 SMNVEV (reference sequence). The CDR3 region is CASSLSAHNTGVNTEAFF. The CDR3 bases are TGTGCCAGCAGTTTATCAGCTCATAATACAGGGGTTAACACTGAAGCTTTCTTT.

The chain combines TRBV2 with TRBJ2-3; TRBD2 aligns across 10 bases. Germline assignment: CDR1 SNHLY and CDR2 FYNNEI. J gave up 2 bases and V 6 bases, and 5 bases lay outside the gene matches. The CDR3 is made up of 15 amino acids. CDR3 in amino acids: CASRALAGFTDTQYF. The CDR3 nucleotides read TGTGCCAGCAGGGCACTAGCGGGGTTCACAGATACGCAGTATTTT.

This sequence joins TRBV4-1 and TRBJ2-1, with 10 bases fitting TRBD2. Germline assignment: CDR1 MGHRA and CDR2 YSYEKL. The CDR3 consists of 17 residues. Losses at the gene ends were 1 base for V and 2 bases for J; bases not matched to a gene: 5. CDR3 residues: CASSQGWLAGAYNEQFF. The CDR3 bases are TGCGCCAGCAGCCAAGGTTGGCTAGCGGGAGCCTACAATGAGCAGTTCTTC.

The gene calls are TRBV9 and TRBJ2-5, with D perhaps TRBD1 (5 bases). This CDR3 has 14 residues. Germline lookup yields CDR1 SGDLS and CDR2 YYNGEE. Trimming took off 5 bases at V and 5 bases at J, with 16 bases between the two ends. In DNA, the CDR3 is TGTGCCAGCAGGCAACAGGCGATCAGGGAGACCCAGTACTTC. Its protein is CASRQQAIRETQYF.

This chain links TRBV30 with TRBJ2-1; the D gene is possibly TRBD2 (6 bases). Per the germline V gene, CDR1 is GTSNPN and CDR2 is SVGIG (reference sequence). V was shortened by 2 bases and J by 4 bases, with 21 bases between the two germline ends. CDR3 length: 17 residues. CDR3 coding DNA: TGTGCCTGGAGTACAACAGATCCGGGACTCCCTTACAATGAGCAGTTCTTC. Protein: CAWSTTDPGLPYNEQFF. The full variable domain, rest sourced from reference TRBV30 and TRBJ2-1, is SQTIHQWPATLVQPVGSPLSLECTVEGTSNPNLYWYRQAAGRGLQLLFYSVGIGQISSEVPQNLSASRPQDRQFILSSKKLLLSDSGFYLCAWSTTDPGLPYNEQFFGPGTRLTVL.

The rearrangement uses TRBV15 and TRBJ2-3; no clear D gene. CDR3 length: 16 amino acids. V was trimmed by 5 bases and J by 6 bases, leaving 21 bases between them. Germline V gives CDR1 LNHNV, CDR2 YYDKDF (reference sequence). The CDR3: CATSPRQAGSSDTQYF. The CDR3 DNA sequence: TGTGCCACCAGCCCTCGACAAGCAGGTTCTTCGGATACGCAGTATTTT.

The chain is built from TRBV30 and TRBJ1-1; 9 bases map to TRBD1. V lost 1 base and J lost 4; bases outside the gene matches: 10. CDR3 length equals 16 residues. Germline assignment: CDR1 GTSNPN and CDR2 SVGIG (reference sequence). The CDR3 DNA follows: TGTGCCTGGAGTGGTATTTTGGGGACAGGGCTCACTGAAGCTTTCTTT. It yields the protein CAWSGILGTGLTEAFF.

The J gene is TRBJ1-6, the V gene TRBV6-1, with D possibly being TRBD1 (6 bases). The CDR3 length is 16 residues. V was cut by 4 bases and J by 2 bases, with 12 bases left in between. Germline CDR1 and CDR2: MNHNS and SASEGT. Here the CDR3 DNA reads TGTGCCAGCAGTGTGGGGTGGGACACCTATAATTCACCCCTCCACTTT. It codes for CASSVGWDTYNSPLHF.

The sample holds a few counts of this clone. The chain links TRBV6-6 to TRBJ1-1; 9 bases agree with TRBD1. V lost 6 bases to trimming and J lost 4 bases; unmatched junction nucleotides: 9. The CDR3 is made up of 15 amino acids. Germline CDR1 MNHNY, CDR2 SVGAGI (reference sequence). The CDR3 DNA follows: TGTGCCAGCAGCCCACCACAGGGGGCGAGCACTGAAGCTTTCTTT. Translating it yields CASSPPQGASTEAFF.

J is TRBJ2-3 and V is TRBV7-2, with unresolved D. The V end lost 4 bases, the J end lost 0 bases, and 11 bases lay between the germline ends. Per germline, CDR1 SGHTA and CDR2 FQGNSA. The CDR3 is 15 amino acids. CDR3 in amino acids: CASSWSGLSTDTQYF. The CDR3 DNA reads TGTGCCAGCAGCTGGTCTGGGCTGAGCACAGATACGCAGTATTTT.

This clone has a handful of counts. The rearrangement joins TRBV4-1 to TRBJ2-7; D is perhaps TRBD1 (5 bases). Germline V gives CDR1 MGHRA, CDR2 YSYEKL. The CDR3 spans 14 residues. V gave up 2 bases and J gave up 2 bases, with 10 bases separating them. The CDR3 protein is CASSQRTRAYEQYF. CDR3 nucleotide sequence: TGCGCCAGCAGCCAAAGGACAAGGGCCTACGAGCAGTACTTC.

The gene calls are TRBV5-4 and TRBJ2-6; weak D call: TRBD1 (6 bases). Germline assignment: CDR1 SGHNT and CDR2 YYREEE (reference sequence). Trimming removed 0 bases from V and 1 base from J, with 14 bases in between. The CDR3 totals 18 residues. CDR3 in DNA: TGTGCCAGCAGCTTGGGGGGGCTGACCCTTTCTGGGGCCAACGTCCTGACTTTC. Protein product: CASSLGGLTLSGANVLTF.

This sequence joins TRBV5-1 and TRBJ1-1, with 9 positions matching TRBD1. The germline CDR1 and CDR2 sequences are SGHRS and YFSETQ. The V and J ends lost 2 bases and 5 bases, in that order; junction bases with no gene match: 4. The CDR3 extends over 14 amino acids. The CDR3 nucleotides read TGCGCCAGCAGCTTCGACAGGGGGTGGACTGAAGCTTTCTTT. Translating gives CASSFDRGWTEAFF.

The chain combines TRBV30 with TRBJ1-2, with TRBD1 identical over 7 bases. V lost 7 bases, J lost 2 bases, and 4 bases stayed unmatched. Germline lookup yields CDR1 GTSNPN and CDR2 SVGIG (reference sequence). The CDR3 runs 12 residues. The CDR3 DNA sequence: TGTGCCTCCACGGACAGGAACTATGGCTACACCTTC. Its protein product is CASTDRNYGYTF.

This chain uses TRBV6-5 with TRBJ2-1; 7 bases are shared with TRBD2. The CDR3 spans 15 residues. The V gene's germline CDR1 is MNHEY and CDR2 SVGAGI. The junction had 6 bases not matched to a gene; V was cut back by 4 bases and J by 3 bases. The CDR3 DNA sequence: TGTGCCAGCAGTTTTCGCGGGAGCGGCTACAATGAGCAGTTCTTC. Its translation is CASSFRGSGYNEQFF.

V and J are TRBV5-1 and TRBJ1-4, with D unresolved. Trimming shortened V by 1 base and J by 2 bases, and 6 bases separated the two germline ends. The CDR3 has 14 amino acids. The germline CDR1 and CDR2 sequences are SGHRS and YFSETQ. CDR3 residues: CASSLLSTNEKLFF. CDR3 sequence (DNA): TGCGCCAGCAGCTTGCTGTCGACTAATGAAAAACTGTTTTTT.

This chain uses TRBV7-2 with TRBJ2-2, with D possibly being TRBD2 (5 bases). This CDR3 region has 14 residues. Per the germline V gene, CDR1 is SGHTA and CDR2 is FQGNSA. The ends were cut back, 3 bases at V and 2 bases at J, with 7 bases in the middle. CDR3 in DNA: TGTGCCAGCAGCTTTAGCGAAAACACCGGGGAGCTGTTTTTT. Residues: CASSFSENTGELFF.

The chain has TRBV27 and TRBJ1-1; possibly TRBD1 for D (6 bases). The germline gives CDR1 MNHEY, CDR2 SMNVEV (reference sequence). The length of the CDR3 is 14 residues. Trimming shortened V by 3 bases and J by 2 bases, and 10 bases separated the two germline ends. This CDR3 is CASSFRGPNTEAFF. CDR3 nucleotides: TGTGCCAGCAGTTTCAGGGGCCCTAACACTGAAGCTTTCTTT.

This clone was seen a single time. This chain joins TRBV18 and TRBJ1-2, with 10 bases matching TRBD1. Germline V gene data show CDR1 as KGHSH and CDR2 as LQKENI. With V trimmed by 0 bases and J by 1 base, 8 bases remained unmatched. This CDR3 has 18 amino acids. CDR3 residues: CASSPPSGQGKINYGYTF. In DNA form, the CDR3 reads TGTGCCAGCTCACCACCGTCGGGACAGGGGAAGATTAACTATGGCTACACCTTC. Complete variable domain (other parts from reference TRBV18 and TRBJ1-2): NAGVMQNPRHLVRRRGQEARLRCSPMKGHSHVYWYRQLPEEGLKFMVYLQKENIIDESGMPKERFSAEFPKEGPSILRIQQVVRGDSAAYFCASSPPSGQGKINYGYTFGSGTRLTVV.